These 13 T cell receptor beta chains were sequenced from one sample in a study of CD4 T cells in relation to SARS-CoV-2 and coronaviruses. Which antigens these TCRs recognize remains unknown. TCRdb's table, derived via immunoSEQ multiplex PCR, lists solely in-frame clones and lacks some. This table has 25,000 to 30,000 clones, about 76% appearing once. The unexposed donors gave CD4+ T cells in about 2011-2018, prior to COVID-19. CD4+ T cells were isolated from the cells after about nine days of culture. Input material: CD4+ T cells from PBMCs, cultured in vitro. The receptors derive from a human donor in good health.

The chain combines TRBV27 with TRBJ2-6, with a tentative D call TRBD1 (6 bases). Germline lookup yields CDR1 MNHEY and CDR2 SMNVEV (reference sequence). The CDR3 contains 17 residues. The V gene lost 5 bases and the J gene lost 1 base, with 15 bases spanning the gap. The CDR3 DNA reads TGTGCCAGCAGTCCGGACAGACCCGGATCTGGGGCCAACGTCCTGACTTTC. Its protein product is CASSPDRPGSGANVLTF.

The CDR3 protein is CASSLDTDTQYF. The CDR3 nucleotides are TGTGCCAGCAGCTTAGACACAGATACGCAGTATTTT. The chain uses TRBV7-3 and TRBJ2-3; D gene unclear. V shed 2 bases and J shed 2 bases, with 2 bases lying between them. The germline gives CDR1 SGHTA, CDR2 FQGTGA. The CDR3 loop spans 12 amino acids.

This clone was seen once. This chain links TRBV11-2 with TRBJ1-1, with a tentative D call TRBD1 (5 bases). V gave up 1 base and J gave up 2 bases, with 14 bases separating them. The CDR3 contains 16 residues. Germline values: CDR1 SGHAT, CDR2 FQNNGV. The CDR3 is CASSLVVQGYNTEAFF. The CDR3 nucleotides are TGTGCCAGCAGCTTAGTGGTCCAGGGATACAACACTGAAGCTTTCTTT.

CDR3 region: CASSQGQGGAQYF. DNA of the CDR3: TGTGCCAGCAGCCAAGGACAGGGGGGGGCCCAGTACTTC. The rearrangement joins TRBV3-1 (or the pseudogene TRBV3-2) to TRBJ2-5, with 9 bases matching TRBD1. With 1 base clipped from V and 9 bases from J, the junction kept 3 bases outside the gene matches. The CDR3 contains 13 residues. Germline-derived CDR1 and CDR2 are LGHDT and YNNKEL (reference sequence).

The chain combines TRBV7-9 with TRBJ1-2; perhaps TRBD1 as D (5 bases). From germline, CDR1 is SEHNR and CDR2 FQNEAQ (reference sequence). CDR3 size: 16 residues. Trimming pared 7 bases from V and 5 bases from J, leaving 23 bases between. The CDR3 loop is CASTSPELGAGYGYTF. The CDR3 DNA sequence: TGTGCCAGCACCTCACCCGAACTAGGGGCCGGATATGGCTACACCTTC. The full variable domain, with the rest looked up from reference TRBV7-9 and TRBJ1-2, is DTGVSQNPRHKITKRGQNVTFRCDPISEHNRLYWYRQTLGQGPEFLTYFQNEAQLEKSRLLSDRFSAERPKGSFSTLEIQRTEQGDSAMYLCASTSPELGAGYGYTFGSGTRLTVV.

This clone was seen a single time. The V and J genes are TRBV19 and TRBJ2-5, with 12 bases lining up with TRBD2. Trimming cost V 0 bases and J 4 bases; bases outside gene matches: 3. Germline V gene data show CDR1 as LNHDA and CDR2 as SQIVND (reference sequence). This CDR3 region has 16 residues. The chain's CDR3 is CASSIELAGGRETQYF. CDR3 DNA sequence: TGTGCCAGTAGTATAGAGCTAGCGGGGGGGAGAGAGACCCAGTACTTC.

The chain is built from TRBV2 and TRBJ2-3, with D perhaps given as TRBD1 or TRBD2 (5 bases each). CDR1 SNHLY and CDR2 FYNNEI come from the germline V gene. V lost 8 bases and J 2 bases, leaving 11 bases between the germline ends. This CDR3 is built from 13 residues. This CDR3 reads CASRDGYTDTQYF. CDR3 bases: TGTGCCAGCCGGGACGGCTACACAGATACGCAGTATTTT.

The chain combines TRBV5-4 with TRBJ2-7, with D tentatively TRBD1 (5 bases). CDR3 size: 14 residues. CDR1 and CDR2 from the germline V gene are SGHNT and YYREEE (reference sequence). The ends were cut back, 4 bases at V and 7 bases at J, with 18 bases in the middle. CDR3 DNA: TGTGCCAGCAGCCCCGATGGGGCGATTGGGGAGCAGTACTTC. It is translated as CASSPDGAIGEQYF. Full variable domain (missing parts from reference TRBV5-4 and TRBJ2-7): ETGVTQSPTHLIKTRGQQVTLRCSSQSGHNTVSWYQQALGQGPQFIFQYYREEENGRGNFPPRFSGLQFPNYSSELNVNALELDDSALYLCASSPDGAIGEQYFGPGTRLTVT.

In DNA, the CDR3 is TGCGCCAGCAGCTACGGCGGGGGGAACACCGGGGAGCTGTTTTTT. Protein sequence: CASSYGGGNTGELFF. This rearrangement joins TRBV5-1 to TRBJ2-2, with 7 bases lining up with TRBD2. Germline V lookup: CDR1 SGHRS, CDR2 YFSETQ. The CDR3 totals 15 residues. Trimming took 3 bases from V and 1 from J; bases not matched to a gene: 3.

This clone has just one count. The CDR3 sequence is CASKEGSGANVLTF. The CDR3 nucleotides are TGCGCCAGCAAGGAGGGATCAGGGGCCAACGTCCTGACTTTC. The V and J genes are TRBV5-1 and TRBJ2-6; tentative D call: TRBD2 (6 bases). V lost 6 bases and J 4 bases, leaving 11 bases between the germline ends. Germline CDR1 is SGHRS and CDR2 is YFSETQ. The CDR3 length is 14 residues.

The CDR3 sequence is CASSESSGGRGQETQYF. The CDR3 region has the DNA TGTGCCAGCAGTGAATCTAGCGGGGGGCGAGGACAAGAGACCCAGTACTTC. This chain links TRBV6-1 with TRBJ2-5, with 11 bases matching TRBD2. Germline V gene sequence: CDR1 MNHNS, CDR2 SASEGT. The CDR3 totals 17 residues. The J segment lost 2 bases and the V segment lost 2 bases, leaving 7 bases of the junction unmatched.

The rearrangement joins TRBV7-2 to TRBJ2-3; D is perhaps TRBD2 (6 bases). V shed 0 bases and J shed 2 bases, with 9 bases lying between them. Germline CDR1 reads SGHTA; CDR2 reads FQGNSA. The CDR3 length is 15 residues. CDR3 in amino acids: CASSLAGGTTDTQYF. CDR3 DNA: TGTGCCAGCAGCTTAGCGGGGGGAACCACAGATACGCAGTATTTT.

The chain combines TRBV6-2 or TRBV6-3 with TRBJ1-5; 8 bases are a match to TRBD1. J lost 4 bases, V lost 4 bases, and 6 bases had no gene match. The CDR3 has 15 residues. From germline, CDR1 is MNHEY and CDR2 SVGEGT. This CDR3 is CASSSTGGKNQPQHF. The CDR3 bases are TGTGCCAGCAGTTCCACAGGGGGGAAGAATCAGCCCCAGCATTTT.